A single sample is the source of the 20 T cell receptor beta chains below, sequenced in a study of T-cell memory formation after mild COVID-19. TCRdb used MiXCR to reprocess the 5' RACE reads, holding one entry per CDR3 protein. The table shows 350,000 or so distinct CDR3 sequences, with about 20% occurring only once. What was sequenced was PBMCs or a T cell subset sorted from them (not recorded which). These receptors originate from a man aged 18 to 35 who had mild COVID-19 (a few samples of this study predate the infection). Cell type and time point are not known.

The chain couples TRBV6-5 to TRBJ1-2; TRBD1 aligns across 8 bases. V shed 3 bases and J 5 bases; nucleotides not matched to a gene: 2. Looked up from germline, CDR1 is MNHEY and CDR2 is SVGAGI. The CDR3 spans 13 residues. CDR3 in DNA: TGTGCCAGCAGTTATCGGACAGGGTATGGCTACACCTTC. Its protein product is CASSYRTGYGYTF.

This clonotype was counted many times. The J gene is TRBJ2-6, the V gene TRBV2; maybe TRBD1 (5 bases). V shed 1 base and J shed 0 bases, with 10 bases lying between them. There are 17 residues in the CDR3. Germline V gene sequence: CDR1 SNHLY, CDR2 FYNNEI. The CDR3 DNA reads TGTGCCAGCAGTGAAGGGGGCAGCTCCTCTGGGGCCAACGTCCTGACTTTC. Translating gives CASSEGGSSSGANVLTF.

This clonotype was seen only a few times. The chain joins TRBV7-2 to TRBJ2-1; 12 bases line up with TRBD2. V gave up 3 bases and J gave up 6 bases; unmatched junction bases: 6. Germline V CDR1 and CDR2: SGHTA, FQGNSA. The CDR3 totals 16 residues. This chain's CDR3 is CASSLNGLAGTNEQFF. CDR3 sequence (DNA): TGTGCCAGCAGCTTGAACGGACTAGCGGGGACCAATGAGCAGTTCTTC. Full variable domain (rest looked up from reference TRBV7-2 and TRBJ2-1): GAGVSQSPSNKVTEKGKDVELRCDPISGHTALYWYRQSLGQGLEFLIYFQGNSAPDKSGLPSDRFSAERTGGSVSTLTIQRTQQEDSAVYLCASSLNGLAGTNEQFFGPGTRLTVL.

This chain links TRBV5-1 with TRBJ2-3; 7 positions match TRBD1. This CDR3 is built from 16 residues. The V and J ends lost 3 bases and 0 bases, in that order; junction bases with no gene match: 7. CDR1 is SGHRS, CDR2 YFSETQ, per germline. For the CDR3, the DNA is TGCGCCAGCAGCTACCTATGGGGACAGAGCACAGATACGCAGTATTTT. Translating it yields CASSYLWGQSTDTQYF.

DNA for the CDR3: TGCAGTGCCACCACAGGGGGCGTTGAAAAACTGTTTTTT. Its translation is CSATTGGVEKLFF. The gene calls are TRBV20-1 and TRBJ1-4; 9 bases agree with TRBD1. V was clipped by 6 bases and J by 7 bases; unmatched bases: 6. CDR3 length: 13 residues. Germline CDR1 and CDR2: DFQATT and SNEGSKA (reference sequence).

This clonotype showed up many times. The chain combines TRBV19 with TRBJ2-3; no clear D gene. The CDR3 consists of 11 residues. Deletions cut 8 bases from V and 2 bases from J, with 5 bases between. Germline lookup yields CDR1 LNHDA and CDR2 SQIVND (reference sequence). The DNA for the CDR3 is TGTGCCAGTCTGCTCACAGATACGCAGTATTTT. Its protein is CASLLTDTQYF.

This clonotype has only a few counts. The chain has TRBV4-2 and TRBJ2-3, with D perhaps matching TRBD2 (7 bases). Looked up from germline, CDR1 is LGHNA and CDR2 is YNFKEQ. Trimming removed 1 base from V and 4 bases from J, with 15 bases in between. CDR3 length: 16 amino acids. The CDR3 nucleotides are TGTGCCAGCAGCCAAGGGGAGGGGGGAGTAGCAGATACGCAGTATTTT. Residues: CASSQGEGGVADTQYF.

The chain uses TRBV11-2 and TRBJ1-3, with 9 bases that match TRBD1. The junction had 6 bases not matched to a gene; V was cut back by 4 bases and J by 5 bases. Germline V CDR1 and CDR2: SGHAT, FQNNGV. The CDR3 loop spans 15 amino acids. The CDR3 DNA follows: TGTGCCAGCAGCTATGGGACAGGGAGGAGAAACACCATATATTTT. Protein product: CASSYGTGRRNTIYF.

This clonotype occurred a few times. The chain combines TRBV5-1 with TRBJ2-3; the D gene is possibly TRBD1 (6 bases). The CDR3 has 16 amino acids. Trimming pared 0 bases from V and 1 base from J, leaving 12 bases between. CDR1 is SGHRS and CDR2 is YFSETQ in the germline V gene. The CDR3 region has the DNA TGCGCCAGCAGCTTGGGGGCAGGGGCGCGCACAGATACGCAGTATTTT. It is translated as CASSLGAGARTDTQYF.

This clonotype is a singleton in its sample. Compared with germline, one end of the junction differs, possibly owing to a read error. V usage is TRBV5-1 and J usage is TRBJ1-1, with D unclear. Germline CDR1 is SGHRS and CDR2 is YFSETQ. The CDR3 sequence is 15 residues long. This chain's CDR3 is CASSPTAVMNTEALF. The CDR3 bases are TGCGCCAGCAGCCCCACGGCGGTAATGAACACTGAAGCTTTATTT.

The chain joins TRBV6-2 or TRBV6-3 to TRBJ1-5, with 8 bases fitting TRBD1. Trimming took 5 bases from V and 4 from J; bases not matched to a gene: 13. In germline, CDR1 is MNHEY, CDR2 SVGEGT. The CDR3 covers 17 residues. The CDR3 DNA is TGTGCCAGCAGTGAACACGGACAGGGAGTATGGAATCAGCCCCAGCATTTT. Translated, it gives CASSEHGQGVWNQPQHF.

The genes are TRBV10-2 and TRBJ2-7; TRBD2 matches 10 bases. CDR1 and CDR2 (germline): WSHSY, SAAADI. This CDR3 spans 13 amino acids. V trimming: 8 bases; J trimming: 3 bases; junction bases outside the gene matches: 4. In DNA form, the CDR3 reads TGCGCCAGCGCCAGACTAGCGGGCTACGAGCAGTACTTC. It codes for CASARLAGYEQYF.

The gene calls are TRBV12-3 or TRBV12-4 and TRBJ1-6; tentatively, D is TRBD1 (6 bases). With 6 bases removed from V and 4 bases from J, the gap between germline ends came to 10 bases. The CDR3 extends over 14 amino acids. The CDR3 loop is CASSRGGYNSPLHF. CDR3 nucleotides: TGTGCCAGCAGCCGAGGGGGTTATAATTCACCCCTCCACTTT.

This clonotype was seen a handful of times. The chain is built from TRBV28 and TRBJ1-1; no reliable D call. The CDR3 has 15 residues. Trimming removed 6 bases from V and 4 bases from J, with 18 bases in between. Germline lookup yields CDR1 MDHEN and CDR2 SYDVKM. CDR3 nucleotide sequence: TGTGCCAGCAGATGGGCCTTTAGCTATGGCACTGAAGCTTTCTTT. This encodes CASRWAFSYGTEAFF.

The chain has TRBV29-1 and TRBJ1-2, with D hard to call. CDR3 size: 12 residues. V was shortened by 4 bases and J by 2 bases, with 8 bases between the two germline ends. Germline values: CDR1 SQVTM, CDR2 ANQGSEA. The DNA of the CDR3 is TGCAGCGTTGGTCGGCAGAACTATGGCTACACCTTC. Translating it yields CSVGRQNYGYTF. The full variable domain, its missing parts supplied by reference TRBV29-1 and TRBJ1-2, is SAVISQKPSRDICQRGTSLTIQCQVDSQVTMMFWYRQQPGQSLTLIATANQGSEATYESGFVIDKFPISRPNLTFSTLTVSNMSPEDSSIYLCSVGRQNYGYTFGSGTRLTVV.

This clonotype was seen at least ten times. One end of the junction does not line up with germline, which may come from a read error. The CDR3 nucleotides read TGTGCCAGCAGTTTAGAAGGGGGCGGCTACACCTTC. Its translation: CASSLEGGGYTF. This chain links TRBV5-1 with TRBJ1-2; 7 nucleotides align to TRBD1. The CDR3 totals 12 residues. Germline CDR1 reads SGHRS; CDR2 reads YFSETQ.

This clonotype was counted between two and nine times. The V gene is TRBV2, the J gene TRBJ1-1, with D perhaps matching TRBD1 (6 bases). Trimming took off 6 bases at V and 9 bases at J, with 14 bases between the two ends. The CDR3 length is 12 residues. CDR1 is SNHLY and CDR2 is FYNNEI in the germline V gene. This chain's CDR3 is CASSQGWGQAFF. The CDR3 DNA is TGTGCCAGCAGCCAAGGGTGGGGGCAAGCTTTCTTT.

The chain is built from TRBV5-1 and TRBJ1-1; 7 bases map to TRBD1. J gave up 0 bases and V 0 bases, and 5 bases lay outside the gene matches. The CDR3 spans 16 residues. The germline CDR1 and CDR2 sequences are SGHRS and YFSETQ. The CDR3 DNA reads TGCGCCAGCAGCTTGGTCGGGGACAGCTTGAACACTGAAGCTTTCTTT. It yields the protein CASSLVGDSLNTEAFF.

The rearrangement joins TRBV7-3 to TRBJ2-2; D not certain. The V end lost 5 bases, the J end lost 7 bases, and 11 bases lay between the germline ends. CDR3 length: 13 amino acids. CDR1 is SGHTA and CDR2 is FQGTGA in the germline V gene. The CDR3 sequence is CASSRQVRGELFF. The CDR3 DNA reads as TGTGCCAGCAGCCGACAAGTCCGCGGGGAGCTGTTTTTT.

This clonotype was counted a few times. The chain couples TRBV5-6 to TRBJ2-2; D is undetermined. Germline V CDR1 and CDR2: SGHDT, YYEEEE. V lost 0 bases to trimming and J lost 8 bases, with 5 bases between them. The CDR3 loop spans 12 amino acids. The CDR3, as DNA: TGTGCCAGCAGCTTGGGGCGAGGGGAGCTGTTTTTT. The encoded protein is CASSLGRGELFF.